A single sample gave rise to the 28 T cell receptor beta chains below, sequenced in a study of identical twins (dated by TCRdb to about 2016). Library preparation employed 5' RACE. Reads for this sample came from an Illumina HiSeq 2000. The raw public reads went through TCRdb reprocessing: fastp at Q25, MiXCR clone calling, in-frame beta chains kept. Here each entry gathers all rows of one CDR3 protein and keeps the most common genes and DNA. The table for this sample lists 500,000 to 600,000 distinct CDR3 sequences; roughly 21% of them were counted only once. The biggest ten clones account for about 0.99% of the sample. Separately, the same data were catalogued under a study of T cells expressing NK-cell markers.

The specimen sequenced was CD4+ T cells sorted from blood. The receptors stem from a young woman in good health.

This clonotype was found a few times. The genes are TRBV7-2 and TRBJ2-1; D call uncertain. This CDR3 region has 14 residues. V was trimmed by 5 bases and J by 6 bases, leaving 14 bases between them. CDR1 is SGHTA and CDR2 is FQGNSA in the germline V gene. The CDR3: CASSHRTRSNEQFF. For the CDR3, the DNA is TGTGCCAGCAGCCATCGGACGAGGAGCAATGAGCAGTTCTTC.

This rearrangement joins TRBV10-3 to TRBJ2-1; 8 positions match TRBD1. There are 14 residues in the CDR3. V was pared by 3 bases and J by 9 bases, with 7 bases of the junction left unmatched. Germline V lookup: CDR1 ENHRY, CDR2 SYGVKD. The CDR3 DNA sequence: TGTGCCATCAGTGACAGGGGGCAGATCGGTGAGCAGTTCTTC. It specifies CAISDRGQIGEQFF.

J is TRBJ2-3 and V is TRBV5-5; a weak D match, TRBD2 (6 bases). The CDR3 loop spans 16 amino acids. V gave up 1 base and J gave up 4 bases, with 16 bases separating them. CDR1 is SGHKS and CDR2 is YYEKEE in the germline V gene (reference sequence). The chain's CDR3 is CASSLSEDSGADTQYF. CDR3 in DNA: TGTGCCAGCAGCTTGTCTGAGGATAGCGGCGCAGATACGCAGTATTTT.

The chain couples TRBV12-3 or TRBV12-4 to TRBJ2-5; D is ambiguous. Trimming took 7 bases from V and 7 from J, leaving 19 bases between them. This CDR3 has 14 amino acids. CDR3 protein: CASTPGPRIGTQYF. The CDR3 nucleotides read TGTGCCAGCACCCCGGGCCCGAGGATAGGGACCCAGTACTTC.

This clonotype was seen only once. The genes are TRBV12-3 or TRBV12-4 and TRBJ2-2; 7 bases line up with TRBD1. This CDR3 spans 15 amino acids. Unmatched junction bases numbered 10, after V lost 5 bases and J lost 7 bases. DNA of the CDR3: TGTGCCAGCAGTAAGGGGACAGCGAGGCACGGGGAGCTGTTTTTT. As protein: CASSKGTARHGELFF.

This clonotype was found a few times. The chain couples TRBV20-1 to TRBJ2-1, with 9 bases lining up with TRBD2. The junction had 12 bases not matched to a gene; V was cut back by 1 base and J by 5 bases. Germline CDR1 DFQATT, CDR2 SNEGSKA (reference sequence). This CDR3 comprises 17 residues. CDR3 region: CSARGDSVGGRDNEQFF. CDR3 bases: TGCAGTGCTAGAGGGGATTCGGTGGGCGGGAGGGACAATGAGCAGTTCTTC.

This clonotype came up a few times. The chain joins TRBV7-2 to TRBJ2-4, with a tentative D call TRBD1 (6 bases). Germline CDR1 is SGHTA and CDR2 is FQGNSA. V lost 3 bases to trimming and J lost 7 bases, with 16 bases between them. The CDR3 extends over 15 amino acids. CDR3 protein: CASSFLIQGANIQYF. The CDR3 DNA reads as TGTGCCAGCAGCTTTCTGATACAGGGTGCGAACATTCAGTACTTC.

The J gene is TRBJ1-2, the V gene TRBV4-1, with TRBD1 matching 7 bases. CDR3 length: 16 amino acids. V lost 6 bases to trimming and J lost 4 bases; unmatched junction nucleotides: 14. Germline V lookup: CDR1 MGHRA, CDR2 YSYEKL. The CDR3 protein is CASRPAPGGGSYGYTF. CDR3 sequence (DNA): TGCGCCAGCAGGCCAGCCCCAGGGGGAGGGAGCTATGGCTACACCTTC.

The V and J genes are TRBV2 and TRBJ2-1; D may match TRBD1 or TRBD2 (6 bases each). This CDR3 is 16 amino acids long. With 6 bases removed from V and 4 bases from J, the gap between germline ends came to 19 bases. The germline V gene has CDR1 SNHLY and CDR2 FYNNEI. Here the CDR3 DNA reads TGTGCCAGCAGCCCAATCGGGGGCGGCAATTACAATGAGCAGTTCTTC. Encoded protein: CASSPIGGGNYNEQFF.

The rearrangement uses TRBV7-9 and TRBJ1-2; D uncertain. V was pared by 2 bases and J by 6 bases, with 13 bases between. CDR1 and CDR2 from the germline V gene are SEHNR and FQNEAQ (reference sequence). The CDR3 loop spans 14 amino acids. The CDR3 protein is CASSLLQAPHGYTF. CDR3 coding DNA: TGTGCCAGCAGCTTATTGCAGGCGCCTCATGGCTACACCTTC.

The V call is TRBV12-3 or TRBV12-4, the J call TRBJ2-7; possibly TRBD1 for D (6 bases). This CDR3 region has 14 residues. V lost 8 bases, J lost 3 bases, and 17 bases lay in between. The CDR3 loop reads CASVSQGRDYEQYF. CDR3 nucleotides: TGTGCCAGCGTGTCTCAGGGGAGAGACTACGAGCAGTACTTC.

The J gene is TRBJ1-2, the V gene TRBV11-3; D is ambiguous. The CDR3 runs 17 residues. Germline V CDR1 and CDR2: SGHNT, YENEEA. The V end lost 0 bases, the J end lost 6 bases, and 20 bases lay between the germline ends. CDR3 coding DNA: TGTGCCAGCAGCTTAGAGACGCGGCGGCTGGGATTCAATGGCTACACCTTC. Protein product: CASSLETRRLGFNGYTF.

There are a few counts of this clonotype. The CDR3 DNA follows: TGCGCCAGCAGCCAAGATCTCGGGCGAGTCACAGATACGCAGTATTTT. Translated, it gives CASSQDLGRVTDTQYF. The chain combines TRBV4-3 with TRBJ2-3; D not certain. The germline V and J ends were trimmed by 0 bases and 2 bases, with 12 bases remaining between them. CDR1 LGHNA and CDR2 YSLEER come from the germline V gene. The CDR3 totals 16 residues.

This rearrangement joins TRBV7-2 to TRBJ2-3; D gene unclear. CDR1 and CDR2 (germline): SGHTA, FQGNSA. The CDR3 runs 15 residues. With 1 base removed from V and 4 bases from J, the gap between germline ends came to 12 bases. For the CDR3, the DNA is TGTGCCAGCAGCTTAGTCCCTATTAGGGCAGATACGCAGTATTTT. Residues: CASSLVPIRADTQYF.

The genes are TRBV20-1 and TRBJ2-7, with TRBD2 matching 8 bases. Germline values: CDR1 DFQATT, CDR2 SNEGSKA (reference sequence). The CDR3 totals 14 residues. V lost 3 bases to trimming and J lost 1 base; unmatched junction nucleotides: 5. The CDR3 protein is CSASRLAGSYEQYF. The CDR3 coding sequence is TGCAGTGCTAGTCGCCTAGCGGGTTCCTACGAGCAGTACTTC.

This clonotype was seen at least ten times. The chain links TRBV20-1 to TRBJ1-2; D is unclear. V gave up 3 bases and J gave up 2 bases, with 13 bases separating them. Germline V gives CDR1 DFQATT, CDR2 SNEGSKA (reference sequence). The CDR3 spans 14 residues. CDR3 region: CSARNPSMNYGYTF. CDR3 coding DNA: TGCAGTGCTAGGAATCCCTCTATGAACTATGGCTACACCTTC.

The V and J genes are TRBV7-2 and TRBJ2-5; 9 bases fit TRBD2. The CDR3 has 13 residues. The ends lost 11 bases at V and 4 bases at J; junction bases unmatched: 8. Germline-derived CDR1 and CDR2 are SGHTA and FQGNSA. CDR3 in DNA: TGTGCCGGTAGGGTAGCGGGAGTAGAGACCCAGTACTTC. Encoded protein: CAGRVAGVETQYF.

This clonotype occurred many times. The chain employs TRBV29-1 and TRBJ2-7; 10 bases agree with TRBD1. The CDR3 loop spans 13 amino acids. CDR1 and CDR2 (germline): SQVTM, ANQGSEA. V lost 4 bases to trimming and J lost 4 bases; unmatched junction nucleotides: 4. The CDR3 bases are TGCAGCGTTGTCCGGGACAGGGGTTACGAGCAGTACTTC. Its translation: CSVVRDRGYEQYF.

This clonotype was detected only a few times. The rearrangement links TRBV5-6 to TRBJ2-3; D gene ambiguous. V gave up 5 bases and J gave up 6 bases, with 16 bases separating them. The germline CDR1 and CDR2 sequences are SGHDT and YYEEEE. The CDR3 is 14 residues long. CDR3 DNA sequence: TGTGCCAGCAGACCCCTTGAGGCTACCGATACGCAGTATTTT. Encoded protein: CASRPLEATDTQYF. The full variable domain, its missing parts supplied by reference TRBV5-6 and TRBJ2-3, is DAGVTQSPTHLIKTRGQQVTLRCSPKSGHDTVSWYQQALGQGPQFIFQYYEEEERQRGNFPDRFSGHQFPNYSSELNVNALLLGDSALYLCASRPLEATDTQYFGPGTRLTVL.

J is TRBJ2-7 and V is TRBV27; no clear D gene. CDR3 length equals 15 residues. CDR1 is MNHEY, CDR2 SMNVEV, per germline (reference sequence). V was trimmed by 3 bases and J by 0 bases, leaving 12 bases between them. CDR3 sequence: CASSFRFSSSYEQYF. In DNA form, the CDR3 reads TGTGCCAGCAGTTTTAGGTTTTCGAGCTCCTACGAGCAGTACTTC.

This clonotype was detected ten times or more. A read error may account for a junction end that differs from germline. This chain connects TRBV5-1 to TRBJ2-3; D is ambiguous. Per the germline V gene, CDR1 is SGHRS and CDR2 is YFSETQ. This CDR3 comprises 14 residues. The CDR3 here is CASSLAGGTDTQYF. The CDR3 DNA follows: TGTGCCAGCAGCTTGGCTGGGGGCACAGATACGCAGTATTTT. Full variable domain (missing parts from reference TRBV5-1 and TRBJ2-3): KAGVTQTPRYLIKTRGQQVTLSCSPISGHRSVSWYQQTPGQGLQFLFEYFSETQRNKGNFPGRFSGRQFSNSRSEMNVSTLELGDSALYLCASSLAGGTDTQYFGPGTRLTVL.

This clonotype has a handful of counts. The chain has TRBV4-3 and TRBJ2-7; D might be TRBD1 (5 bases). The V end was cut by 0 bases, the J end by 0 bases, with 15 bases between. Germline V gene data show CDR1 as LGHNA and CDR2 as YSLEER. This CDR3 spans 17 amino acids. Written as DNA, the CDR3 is TGCGCCAGCAGCCAAGATACATCCCAGGGTTTCTCCTACGAGCAGTACTTC. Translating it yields CASSQDTSQGFSYEQYF.

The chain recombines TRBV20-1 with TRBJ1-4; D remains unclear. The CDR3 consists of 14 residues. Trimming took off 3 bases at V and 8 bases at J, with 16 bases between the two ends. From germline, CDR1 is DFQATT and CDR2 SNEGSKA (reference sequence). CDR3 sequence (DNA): TGCAGTGCTAGTGTTTTGTGGAAGGACGAAAAACTGTTTTTT. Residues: CSASVLWKDEKLFF.

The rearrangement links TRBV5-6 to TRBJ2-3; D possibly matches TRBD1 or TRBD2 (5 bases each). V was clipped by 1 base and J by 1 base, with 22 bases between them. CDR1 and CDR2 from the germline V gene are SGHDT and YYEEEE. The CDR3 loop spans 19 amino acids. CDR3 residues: CASSLSSRGGQPGTDTQYF. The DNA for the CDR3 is TGTGCCAGCAGCTTGAGTTCGAGGGGCGGGCAACCCGGCACAGATACGCAGTATTTT.

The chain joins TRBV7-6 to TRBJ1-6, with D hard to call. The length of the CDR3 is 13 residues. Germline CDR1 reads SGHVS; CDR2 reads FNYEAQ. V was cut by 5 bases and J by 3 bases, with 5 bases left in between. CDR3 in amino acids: CASSPRYNSPLHF. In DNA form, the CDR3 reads TGTGCCAGCAGCCCCCGCTATAATTCACCCCTCCACTTT.

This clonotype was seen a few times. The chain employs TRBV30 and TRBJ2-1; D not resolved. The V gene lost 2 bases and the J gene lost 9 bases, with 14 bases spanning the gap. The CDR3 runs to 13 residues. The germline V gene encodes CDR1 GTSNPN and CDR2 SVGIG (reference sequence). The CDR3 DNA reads TGTGCCTGGAGTCTCCAAACCCCGGGTGAGCAGTTCTTC. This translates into CAWSLQTPGEQFF.

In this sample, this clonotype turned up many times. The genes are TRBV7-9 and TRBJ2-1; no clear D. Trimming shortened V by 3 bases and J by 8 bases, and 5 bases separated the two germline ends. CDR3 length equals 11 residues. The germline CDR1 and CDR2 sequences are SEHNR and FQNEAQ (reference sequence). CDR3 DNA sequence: TGTGCCAGCAGCTTTGTCGATGAGCAGTTCTTC. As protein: CASSFVDEQFF. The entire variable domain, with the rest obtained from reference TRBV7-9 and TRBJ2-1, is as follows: DTGVSQNPRHKITKRGQNVTFRCDPISEHNRLYWYRQTLGQGPEFLTYFQNEAQLEKSRLLSDRFSAERPKGSFSTLEIQRTEQGDSAMYLCASSFVDEQFFGPGTRLTVL.

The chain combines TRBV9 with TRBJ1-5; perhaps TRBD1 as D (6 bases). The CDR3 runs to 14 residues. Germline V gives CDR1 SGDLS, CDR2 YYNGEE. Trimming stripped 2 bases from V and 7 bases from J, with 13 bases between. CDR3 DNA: TGTGCCAGCAGCGTCGGGACACCCGGCCAGCCCCAGCATTTT. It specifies CASSVGTPGQPQHF.